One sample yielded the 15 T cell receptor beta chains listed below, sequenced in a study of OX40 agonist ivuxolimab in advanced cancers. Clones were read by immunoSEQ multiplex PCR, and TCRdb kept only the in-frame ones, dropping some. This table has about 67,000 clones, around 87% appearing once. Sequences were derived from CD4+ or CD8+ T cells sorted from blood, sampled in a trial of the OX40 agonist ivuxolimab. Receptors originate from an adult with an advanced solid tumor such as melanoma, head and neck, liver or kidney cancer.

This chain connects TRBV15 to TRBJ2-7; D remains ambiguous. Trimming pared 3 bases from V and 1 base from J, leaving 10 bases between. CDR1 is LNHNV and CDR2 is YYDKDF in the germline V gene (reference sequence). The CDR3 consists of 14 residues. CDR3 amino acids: CATSSERISYEQYF. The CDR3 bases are TGTGCCACCAGCAGCGAACGGATATCCTACGAGCAGTACTTC. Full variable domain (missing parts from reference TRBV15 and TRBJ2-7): DAMVIQNPRYQVTQFGKPVTLSCSQTLNHNVMYWYQQKSSQAPKLLFHYYDKDFNNEADTPDNFQSRRPNTSFCFLDIRSPGLGDTAMYLCATSSERISYEQYFGPGTRLTVT.

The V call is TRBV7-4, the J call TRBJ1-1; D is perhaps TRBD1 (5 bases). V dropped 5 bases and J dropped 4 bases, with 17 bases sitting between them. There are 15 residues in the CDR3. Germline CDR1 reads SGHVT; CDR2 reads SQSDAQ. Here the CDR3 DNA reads TGTGCCAGCAGCCTCCGGGGCTCCCTCGGCACTGAAGCTTTCTTT. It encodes CASSLRGSLGTEAFF.

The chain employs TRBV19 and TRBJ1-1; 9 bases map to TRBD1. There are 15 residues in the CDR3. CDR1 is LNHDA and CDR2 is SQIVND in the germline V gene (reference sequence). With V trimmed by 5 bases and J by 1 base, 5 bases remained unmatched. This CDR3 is CASSPSDRGNTEAFF. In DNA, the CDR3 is TGTGCCAGTAGTCCATCGGACAGGGGGAACACTGAAGCTTTCTTT.

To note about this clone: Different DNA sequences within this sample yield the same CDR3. The chain's CDR3 is CASHRSGQRYEQYF. The CDR3 DNA reads TGTGCCAGTCACAGGAGCGGACAGCGCTACGAGCAGTACTTC. The chain couples TRBV27 to TRBJ2-7; perhaps TRBD1 as D (6 bases). V was shortened by 9 bases and J by 3 bases, with 18 bases between the two germline ends. The germline V gene encodes CDR1 MNHEY and CDR2 SMNVEV (reference sequence). The CDR3 spans 14 residues.

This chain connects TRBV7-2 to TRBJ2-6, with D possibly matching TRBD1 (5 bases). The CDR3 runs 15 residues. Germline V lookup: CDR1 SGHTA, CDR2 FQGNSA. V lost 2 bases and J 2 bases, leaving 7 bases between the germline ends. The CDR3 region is CASSLSGTGANVLTF. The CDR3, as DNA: TGTGCCAGCAGCTTATCAGGGACTGGGGCCAACGTCCTGACTTTC.

CDR3 residues: CASSFRDSKNIQYF. CDR3 coding DNA: TGTGCCAGCAGTTTCCGGGACAGTAAAAACATTCAGTACTTC. The chain recombines TRBV28 with TRBJ2-4; 7 nucleotides line up with TRBD1. The CDR3 totals 14 residues. V was pared by 3 bases and J by 4 bases, with 3 bases of the junction left unmatched. Germline CDR1 and CDR2: MDHEN and SYDVKM.

CDR3 sequence reads: CASSLGPGESYEQYF. The DNA of the CDR3 is TGTGCCAGCAGCTTAGGGCCGGGGGAGAGCTACGAGCAGTACTTC. This sequence joins TRBV7-2 and TRBJ2-7, with D perhaps TRBD2 (6 bases). The V end was cut by 1 base, the J end by 3 bases, with 13 bases between. From germline, CDR1 is SGHTA and CDR2 FQGNSA. The CDR3 is 15 amino acids.

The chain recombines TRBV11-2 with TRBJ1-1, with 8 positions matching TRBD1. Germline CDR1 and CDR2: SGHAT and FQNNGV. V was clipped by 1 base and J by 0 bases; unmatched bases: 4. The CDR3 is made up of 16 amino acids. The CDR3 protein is CASSLVMGQVNTEAFF. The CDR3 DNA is TGTGCCAGCAGCTTAGTGATGGGACAGGTGAACACTGAAGCTTTCTTT.

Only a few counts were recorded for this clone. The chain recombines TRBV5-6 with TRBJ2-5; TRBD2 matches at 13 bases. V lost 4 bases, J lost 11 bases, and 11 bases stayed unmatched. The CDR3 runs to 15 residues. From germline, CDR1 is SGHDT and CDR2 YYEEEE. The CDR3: CASSTGLAGALIQYF. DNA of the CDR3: TGTGCCAGCAGCACCGGACTAGCGGGGGCCCTTATACAGTACTTC.

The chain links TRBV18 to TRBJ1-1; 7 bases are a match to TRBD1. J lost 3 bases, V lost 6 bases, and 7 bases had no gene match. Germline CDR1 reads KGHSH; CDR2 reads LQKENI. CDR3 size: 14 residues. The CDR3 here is CASSLTGSDTEAFF. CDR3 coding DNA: TGTGCCAGCTCGTTGACAGGGTCAGACACTGAAGCTTTCTTT.

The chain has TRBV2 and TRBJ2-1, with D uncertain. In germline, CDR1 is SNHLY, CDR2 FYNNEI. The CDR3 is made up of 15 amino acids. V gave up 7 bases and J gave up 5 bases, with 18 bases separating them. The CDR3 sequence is CASTLRPTGNNEQFF. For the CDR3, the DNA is TGTGCCAGCACCCTAAGACCGACTGGGAACAATGAGCAGTTCTTC.

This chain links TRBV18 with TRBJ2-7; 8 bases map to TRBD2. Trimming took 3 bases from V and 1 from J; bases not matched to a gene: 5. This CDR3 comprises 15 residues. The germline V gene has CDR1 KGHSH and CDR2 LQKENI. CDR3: CASSPREGGSYEQYF. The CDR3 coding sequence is TGTGCCAGCTCACCCCGGGAGGGAGGGTCCTACGAGCAGTACTTC.

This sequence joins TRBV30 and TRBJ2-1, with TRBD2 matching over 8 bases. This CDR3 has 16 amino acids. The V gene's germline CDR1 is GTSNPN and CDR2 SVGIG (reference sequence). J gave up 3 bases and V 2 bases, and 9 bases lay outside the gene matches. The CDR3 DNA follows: TGTGCCTGGAGTCACCCCAGCGGGGGTTACTACAATGAGCAGTTCTTC. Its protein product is CAWSHPSGGYYNEQFF.

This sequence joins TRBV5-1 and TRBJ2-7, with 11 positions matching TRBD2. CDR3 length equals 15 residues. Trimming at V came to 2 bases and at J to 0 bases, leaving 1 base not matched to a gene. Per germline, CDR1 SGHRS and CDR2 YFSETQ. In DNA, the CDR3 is TGCGCCAGCAGCTTAACTAGCGGGAGCTCCTACGAGCAGTACTTC. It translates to CASSLTSGSSYEQYF.

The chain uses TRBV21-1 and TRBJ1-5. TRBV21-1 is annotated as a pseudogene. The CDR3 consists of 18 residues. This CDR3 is CASSTGKGGGCGNQPQHF. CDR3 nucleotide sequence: TGTGCCAGCAGCACCGGAAAAGGTGGAGGGTGCGGCAATCAGCCCCAGCATTTT.